This T cell receptor beta chain was captured in a study of spatial heterogeneity in lung cancer. Turning to the study itself: PBMC samples from follow-up, when available, were sequenced at a median of about 2 years post-resection.

TCRdb processed the 5' RACE reads anew with MiXCR; each CDR3 protein has one entry. The sample shows about 9,200 distinct CDR3 sequences, over 20% of them seen only once. Trimming took off 0 bases at V and 2 bases at J, with 11 bases between the two ends. Germline V gene lookup returns CDR1 DFQATT and CDR2 SNEGSKA (reference sequence). This CDR3 has 15 amino acids. Time point meaning: blood at routine non-recurrence follow-up after resection. This clonotype showed up just a few times. This sequence originates from a male donor with early-stage non-small cell lung cancer. The chain combines TRBV20-1 with TRBJ1-3; D is undetermined. The sample in question was PBMCs, obtained at follow-up. CDR3 loop: CSARDSRTTGNTIYF. The CDR3, as DNA: TGCAGTGCTAGAGATAGTCGGACTACTGGAAACACCATATATTTT.